A selection of T cell receptor beta chains follows, all from one sample in a study of radiotherapy plus CTLA-4 blockade in lung cancer. Produced via immunoSEQ multiplex PCR; TCRdb's table is partial and in-frame only. The table includes tens of thousands of clones, about 86% detected once. The sample here was peripheral blood, taken from a patient treated with radiotherapy plus ipilimumab. The receptors derive from a human donor with non-small cell lung cancer who had a partial response to radiotherapy plus ipilimumab. The conserved cysteine and the conserved F or W are not part of the CDR3 here. A D gene is named only where the DNA matches it firmly. The size of a clone is reported for some rows only, either as once, few or many, or as a class for expanded clones.

>TRBD2|TRBV9|.|TRBJ2-1
ASNPDGLAGAIYNEQF
>TRBD2|TRBV7-2|once|TRBJ2-3
ASSRTSPDTQY
>.|TRBV7-2|.|TRBJ1-1
ASSLDQGSTEAF
>.|TRBV5-6|.|TRBJ2-2
ASSLVQGIGELF
>.|TRBV2|.|TRBJ2-1
ASSAQQSSYNEQF
>.|TRBV2|.|TRBJ2-1
ASKISPGNEQF
>TRBD1|TRBV5-4|.|TRBJ1-1
ASSSTDRGNTEAF
>.|TRBV5-4|few|TRBJ1-2
ASSQVLGGRGYT
>.|TRBV11-2|.|TRBJ1-3
ASSLTDYSGNTIY
>TRBD1|TRBV27|.|TRBJ1-1
ASRNTGALNTEAF
>TRBD1|TRBV5-1|.|TRBJ2-3
ASSLGGQITDTQY
>.|TRBV20-1|.|TRBJ1-4
SAGGEKLF
>.|TRBV4-3|.|TRBJ2-1
ASSLQVGPANEQF
>TRBD1|TRBV7-6|.|TRBJ2-5
ASSLVFMGQRQETQY
>TRBD1|TRBV19|.|TRBJ1-6
ASRRQGPGSPLH
>.|TRBV4-2|.|TRBJ1-5
ASSPEGLWNQPQH
>.|TRBV28|.|TRBJ1-2
ASSPLQGAKGYT
>TRBD1|TRBV4-1|.|TRBJ1-2
ASSQDPTGGVYGYT
>TRBD2|TRBV18|.|TRBJ2-5
ASSPGLAGETQY
>TRBD2|TRBV6-5|.|TRBJ2-1
ASSYASGRMNEQF
>.|TRBV18|.|TRBJ1-2
ASSSDSSFYGYT
>.|TRBV10-3|.|TRBJ2-6
AISDRRLPGANVLT
>.|TRBV28|.|TRBJ1-6
ASSPPGSYNSPLH
>.|TRBV5-1|.|TRBJ1-1
ASSLAPGVPEAF
>TRBD2|TRBV7-9|.|TRBJ2-1
ASSLDVEGLAGEQF
>TRBD1|TRBV5-1|.|TRBJ2-2
ASSPRQGPTGELF
>.|TRBV4-1|.|TRBJ1-5
ASSQVVGGQGDQPQH
>TRBD1|TRBV15|once|TRBJ1-4
ATLSGQGTSEKLF
>TRBD2|TRBV15|.|TRBJ2-1
ATSRESLAGEEQF
>.|TRBV4-2|.|TRBJ1-2
ASSQDGGEVVDGYT
>.|TRBV10-3|.|TRBJ1-3
ASLDTGSGNTIY
>TRBD2|TRBV7-7|.|TRBJ2-1
ASSLYAGRASGVNEQF
>TRBD2|TRBV7-9|.|TRBJ2-1
AWPREGQYNEQF
>TRBD2|TRBV5-4|.|TRBJ2-3
ASSLGTSGRADTQY
>.|TRBV7-2|once|TRBJ1-4
ASSSNTLEKLF
>.|TRBV5-1|.|TRBJ1-1
ASSNGGDLEAF
>.|TRBV6-5|.|TRBJ2-6
ASSESSGANVLT
>TRBD1|TRBV6-1|.|TRBJ1-1
ASILTGGANTEAF